This record concerns one T cell receptor (beta chain) sequence. This entry is derived from a study of T cell changes during pregnancy in multiple sclerosis. Produced via immunoSEQ multiplex PCR; TCRdb's table is partial and in-frame only. The table records tens of thousands of clones, over 85% of them present only once. The sequencing here drew on peripheral blood, taken in the second trimester of pregnancy. The source is a female donor with multiple sclerosis, enrolled in a pregnancy study.

Here the CDR3 DNA reads TGTGCCAGCAGACGACTCAGGGTCCCGAACACTGAAGCTTTCTTT. Encoded protein: CASRRLRVPNTEAFF. The chain is built from TRBV5-6 and TRBJ1-1, with D possibly TRBD1 on 5 matching bases. Trimming removed 5 bases from V and 1 base from J, with 15 bases in between. Germline V gene sequence: CDR1 SGHDT, CDR2 YYEEEE. The CDR3 has 15 amino acids.